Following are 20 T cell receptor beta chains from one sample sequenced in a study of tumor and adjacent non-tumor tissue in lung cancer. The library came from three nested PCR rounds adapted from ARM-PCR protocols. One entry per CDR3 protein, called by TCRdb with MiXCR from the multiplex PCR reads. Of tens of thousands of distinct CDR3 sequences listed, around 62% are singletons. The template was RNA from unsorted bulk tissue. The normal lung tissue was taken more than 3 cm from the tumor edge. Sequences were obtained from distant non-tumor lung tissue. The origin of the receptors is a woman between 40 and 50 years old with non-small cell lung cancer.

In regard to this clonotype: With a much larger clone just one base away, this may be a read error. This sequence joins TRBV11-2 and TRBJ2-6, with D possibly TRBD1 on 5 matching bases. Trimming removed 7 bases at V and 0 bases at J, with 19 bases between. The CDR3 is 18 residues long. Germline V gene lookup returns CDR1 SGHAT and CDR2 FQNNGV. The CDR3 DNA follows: TGTGCCAGCACCATACGACAGTTCCTTTACTCTGGGGCCAACGTCCTGACTTTC. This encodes CASTIRQFLYSGANVLTF. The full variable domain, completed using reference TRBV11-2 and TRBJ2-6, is EAGVAQSPRYKIIEKRQSVAFWCNPISGHATLYWYQQILGQGPKLLIQFQNNGVVDDSQLPKDRFSAERLKGVDSTLKIQPAKLEDSAVYLCASTIRQFLYSGANVLTFGAGSRLTVL.

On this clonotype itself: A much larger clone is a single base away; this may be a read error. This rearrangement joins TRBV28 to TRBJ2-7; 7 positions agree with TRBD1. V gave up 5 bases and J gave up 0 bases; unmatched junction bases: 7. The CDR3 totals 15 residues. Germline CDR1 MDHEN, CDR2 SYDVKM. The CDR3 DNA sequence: TGTGCCAGCAGTCGACCCCGGGACAGCTCCTACGAGCAGTACTTC. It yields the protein CASSRPRDSSYEQYF.

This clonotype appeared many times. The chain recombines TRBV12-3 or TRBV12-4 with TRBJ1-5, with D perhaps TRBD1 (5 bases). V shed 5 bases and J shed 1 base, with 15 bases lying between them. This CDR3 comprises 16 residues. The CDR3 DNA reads TGTGCCAGCAGTACAAACAGGAAAGCGAGCAATCAGCCCCAGCATTTT. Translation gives CASSTNRKASNQPQHF.

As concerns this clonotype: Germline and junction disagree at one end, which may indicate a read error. The CDR3, as DNA: TGTGGCAGCAGCCGGTCCAATAGCGGGCGGGAGATCCAGTACTTC. Translation gives CGSSRSNSGREIQYF. This sequence joins TRBV11-2 and TRBJ2-5, with 7 bases aligning to TRBD2. CDR1 and CDR2 from the germline V gene are SGHAT and FQNNGV. CDR3 length: 15 residues. Based on the CDR3 plus reference TRBV11-2 and TRBJ2-5, the full variable domain is EAGVAQSPRYKIIEKRQSVAFWCNPISGHATLYWYQQILGQGPKLLIQFQNNGVVDDSQLPKDRFSAERLKGVDSTLKIQPAKLEDSAVYLCGSSRSNSGREIQYFGPGTRLLVL.

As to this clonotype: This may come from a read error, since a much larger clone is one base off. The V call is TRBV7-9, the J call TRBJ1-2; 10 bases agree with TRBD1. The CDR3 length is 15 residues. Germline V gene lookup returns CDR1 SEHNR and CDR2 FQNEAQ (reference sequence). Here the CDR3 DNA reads TGTGCCTGCAGCTTTCGACAGGGGGCCGAGAATGGCTACACCTTC. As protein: CACSFRQGAENGYTF.

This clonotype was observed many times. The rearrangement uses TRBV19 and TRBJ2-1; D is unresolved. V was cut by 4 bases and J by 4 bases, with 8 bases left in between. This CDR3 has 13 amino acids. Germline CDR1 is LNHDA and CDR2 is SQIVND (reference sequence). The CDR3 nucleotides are TGTGCCAGTAGTACGCTTCGGTACAATGAGCAGTTCTTC. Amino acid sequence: CASSTLRYNEQFF.

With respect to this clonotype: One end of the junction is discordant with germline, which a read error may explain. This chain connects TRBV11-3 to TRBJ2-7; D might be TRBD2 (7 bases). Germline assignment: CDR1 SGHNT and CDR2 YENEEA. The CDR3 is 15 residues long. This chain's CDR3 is CASNSGGGGGYEQYF. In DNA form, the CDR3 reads TGTGCCAGCAACTCTGGAGGGGGGGGCGGCTACGAGCAGTATTTC.

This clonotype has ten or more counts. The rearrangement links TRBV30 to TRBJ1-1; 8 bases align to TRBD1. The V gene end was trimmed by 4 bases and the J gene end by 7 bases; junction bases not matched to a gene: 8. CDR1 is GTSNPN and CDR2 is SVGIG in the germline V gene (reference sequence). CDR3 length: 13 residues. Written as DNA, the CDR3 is TGTGCCTGGACCGGACAGGGAACTGGTGAAGCTTTCTTT. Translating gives CAWTGQGTGEAFF.

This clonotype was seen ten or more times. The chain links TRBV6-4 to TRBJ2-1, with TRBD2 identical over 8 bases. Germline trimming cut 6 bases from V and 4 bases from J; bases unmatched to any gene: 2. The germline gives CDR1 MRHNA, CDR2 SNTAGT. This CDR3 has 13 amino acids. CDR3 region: CASSQREYNEQFF. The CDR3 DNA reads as TGTGCCAGCAGCCAGCGGGAGTACAATGAGCAGTTCTTC.

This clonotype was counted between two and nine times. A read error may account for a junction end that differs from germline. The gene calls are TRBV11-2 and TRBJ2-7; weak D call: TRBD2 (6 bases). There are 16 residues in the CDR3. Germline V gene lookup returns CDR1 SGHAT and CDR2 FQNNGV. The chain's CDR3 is CAGSERIVGGRGEQYF. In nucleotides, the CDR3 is TGTGCCGGCAGCGAGAGAATAGTGGGAGGACGTGGCGAGCAGTACTTC.

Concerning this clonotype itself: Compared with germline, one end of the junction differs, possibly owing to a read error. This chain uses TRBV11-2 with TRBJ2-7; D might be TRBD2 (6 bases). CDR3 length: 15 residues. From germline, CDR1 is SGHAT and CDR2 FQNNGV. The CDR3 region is CARSHPGTGGYERYF. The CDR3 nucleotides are TGTGCCAGAAGCCACCCCGGGACTGGCGGATACGAGCGGTACTTC.

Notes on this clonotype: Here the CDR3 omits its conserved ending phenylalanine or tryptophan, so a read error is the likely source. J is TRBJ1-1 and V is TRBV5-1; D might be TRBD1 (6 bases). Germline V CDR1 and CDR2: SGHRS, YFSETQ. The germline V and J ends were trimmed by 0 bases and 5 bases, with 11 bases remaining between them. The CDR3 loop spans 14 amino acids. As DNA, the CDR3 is TGCGCCAGCAGCTTGGACAGGGTGCCGACTGAAGCTTTCTCT. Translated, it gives CASSLDRVPTEAFS.

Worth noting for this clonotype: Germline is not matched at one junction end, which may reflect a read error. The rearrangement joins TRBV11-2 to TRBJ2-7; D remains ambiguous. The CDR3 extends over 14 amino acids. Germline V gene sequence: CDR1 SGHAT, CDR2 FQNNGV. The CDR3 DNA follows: TGTACCAGCAGCATAGGAGCACGGCACTACGAGCAGTACTTC. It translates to CTSSIGARHYEQYF.

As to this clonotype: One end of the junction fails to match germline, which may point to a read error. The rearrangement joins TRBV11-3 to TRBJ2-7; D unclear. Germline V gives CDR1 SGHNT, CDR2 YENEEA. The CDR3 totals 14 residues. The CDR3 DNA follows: TGTGCCAGCAGCCCCAGTTTACAGTCCTACAAGCAGTACTTC. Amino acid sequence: CASSPSLQSYKQYF.

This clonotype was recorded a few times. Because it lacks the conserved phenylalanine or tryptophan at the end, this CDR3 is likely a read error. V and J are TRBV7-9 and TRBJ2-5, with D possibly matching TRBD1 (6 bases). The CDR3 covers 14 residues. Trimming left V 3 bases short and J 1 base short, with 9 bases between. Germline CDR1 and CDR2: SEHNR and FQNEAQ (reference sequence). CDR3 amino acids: CASSLVGGQETQYL. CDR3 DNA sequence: TGTGCCAGCAGCTTGGTAGGGGGCCAAGAGACCCAGTACCTC.

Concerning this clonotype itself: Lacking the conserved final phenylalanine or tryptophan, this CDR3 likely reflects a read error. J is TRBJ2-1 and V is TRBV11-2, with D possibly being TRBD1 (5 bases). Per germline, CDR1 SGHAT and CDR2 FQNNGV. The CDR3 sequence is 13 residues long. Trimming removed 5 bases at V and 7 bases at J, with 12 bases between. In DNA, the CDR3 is TGTGCCAGCAGCCGGACAAGCGTGAATGAGCAGTTCTAC. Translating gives CASSRTSVNEQFY.

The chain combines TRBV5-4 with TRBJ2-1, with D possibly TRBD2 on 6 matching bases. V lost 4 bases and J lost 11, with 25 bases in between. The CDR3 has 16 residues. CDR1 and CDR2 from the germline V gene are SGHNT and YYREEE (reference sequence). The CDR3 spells CASSLRAFVGGGKQFF. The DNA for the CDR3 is TGTGCCAGCAGCCTCCGCGCTTTTGTTGGGGGAGGTAAGCAGTTCTTC.

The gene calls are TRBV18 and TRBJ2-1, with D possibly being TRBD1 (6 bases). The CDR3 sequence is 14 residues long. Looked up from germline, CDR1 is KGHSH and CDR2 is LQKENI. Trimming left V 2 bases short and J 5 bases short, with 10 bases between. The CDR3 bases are TGTGCCAGCTCACCAGAGGGGGTAAACAATGAGCAGTTCTTC. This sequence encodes CASSPEGVNNEQFF.

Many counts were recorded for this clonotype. The CDR3 region is CSAKGGWGSPLHF. The CDR3 nucleotides read TGCAGTGCTAAGGGTGGCTGGGGTTCACCCCTCCACTTT. The chain couples TRBV20-1 to TRBJ1-6; the D is unclear. V dropped 4 bases and J dropped 9 bases, with 13 bases sitting between them. The CDR3 loop spans 13 amino acids. Germline V gives CDR1 DFQATT, CDR2 SNEGSKA (reference sequence).

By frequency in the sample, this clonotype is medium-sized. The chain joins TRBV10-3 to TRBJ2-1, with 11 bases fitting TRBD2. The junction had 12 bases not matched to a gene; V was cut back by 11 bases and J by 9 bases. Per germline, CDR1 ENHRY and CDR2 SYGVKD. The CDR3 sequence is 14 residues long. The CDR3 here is CAAGVAGGPGEQFF. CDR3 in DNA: TGTGCCGCCGGAGTAGCGGGAGGGCCAGGTGAGCAGTTCTTC.